Ten or more counts support the clone carrying this T cell receptor beta chain. Its antigen is undetermined. The sample belongs to a study of CD8 T cells in ankylosing spondylitis. Whole-study results and caveats: Those disease-linked clones were CD8+; they were also relatively rare in peripheral blood. The authors reported significant enrichment of disease-linked clones in matched ankylosing spondylitis synovial fluid.

Library preparation for TCR beta used quantitative 5'-RACE with molecular barcodes. TCRdb reanalysed the 5' RACE reads using MiXCR and keeps one entry per CDR3 protein. The sample records 30,000 to 45,000 distinct CDR3 sequences, 10% being singletons. Germline V gene sequence: CDR1 DFQATT, CDR2 SNEGSKA (reference sequence). Trimming took off 0 bases at V and 0 bases at J, with 12 bases between the two ends. The CDR3 is made up of 15 amino acids. The chain carries TRBV20-1 and TRBJ2-7, with D tentatively TRBD1 (6 bases). The TCR originated in a male donor with ankylosing spondylitis or in good health (not recorded which). Sample: blood, either unsorted or a sorted T cell fraction (not recorded which). The CDR3 region has the DNA TGCAGTGCTAGAGATCTGGCAGGGGACTCCTACGAGCAGTACTTC. Translating gives CSARDLAGDSYEQYF.